These 32 T cell receptor beta chains came from one sample sequenced in a study of blood T cells in healthy people across ages. A sample-barcoded 5' primer and a J-beta primer mix were used in a second PCR of roughly 7 to 11 cycles. Using its own MiXCR run on the 5' RACE reads, TCRdb lists one record per CDR3 protein. Here the sample spans about 1.7 million distinct CDR3 sequences, 28% being singletons. Sequenced: blood. The receptors come from a woman aged 25-40 years in good health.

Regarding this clonotype: Because the CDR3's place on the DNA is in doubt, the DNA is left out and the CDR3 is given as listed by TCRdb. The J gene is TRBJ1-1, the V gene TRBV29-1; the D call TRBD1 from the table was never checked on the DNA. The germline V gene has CDR1 SQVTM and CDR2 ANQGSEA. The CDR3 length is 15 residues, termini included. The CDR3 here is CSVAGGSSMNTEAFF.

Notes on this clonotype: Compared with germline, one end of the junction differs, possibly owing to a read error. The V call is TRBV9, the J call TRBJ2-1; TRBD2 matches at 8 bases. CDR3 length: 15 residues. Germline assignment: CDR1 SGDLS and CDR2 YYNGEE. CDR3 sequence: CACSVVAGSYNEQFF. CDR3 sequence (DNA): TGTGCCTGCAGCGTAGTAGCGGGGTCCTACAATGAGCAGTTCTTC. The variable domain in full, with the rest retrieved from reference TRBV9 and TRBJ2-1, is DSGVTQTPKHLITATGQRVTLRCSPRSGDLSVYWYQQSLDQGLQFLIQYYNGEERAKGNILERFSAQQFPDLHSELNLSSLELGDSALYFCACSVVAGSYNEQFFGPGTRLTVL.

The chain links TRBV20-1 to TRBJ2-1; 12 nucleotides line up with TRBD2. With V trimmed by 1 base and J by 3 bases, 10 bases remained unmatched. The CDR3 runs to 18 residues. In germline, CDR1 is DFQATT, CDR2 SNEGSKA (reference sequence). Here the CDR3 reads CSARGRLAGVPVYNEQFF. DNA for the CDR3: TGCAGTGCTAGAGGCCGACTAGCGGGAGTTCCGGTCTACAATGAGCAGTTCTTC.

In this sample, this clonotype turned up a few times. The chain uses TRBV20-1 and TRBJ1-4; 7 bases are a match to TRBD1. The CDR3 has 17 amino acids. Losses at the gene ends were 3 bases for V and 4 bases for J; bases not matched to a gene: 14. Germline CDR1 reads DFQATT; CDR2 reads SNEGSKA (reference sequence). CDR3 sequence: CSASRRLYGQVNEKLFF. CDR3 bases: TGCAGTGCTAGTAGGAGATTGTATGGACAGGTTAATGAAAAACTGTTTTTT.

DNA for the CDR3: TGTGCCAGCAGCTTAGCCCAGAAGAACACTGAAGCTTTCTTT. This sequence encodes CASSLAQKNTEAFF. The chain is built from TRBV7-9 and TRBJ1-1; D uncertain. V was clipped by 0 bases and J by 1 base, with 6 bases between them. CDR1 is SEHNR, CDR2 FQNEAQ, per germline (reference sequence). The CDR3 consists of 14 residues.

In this sample, this clonotype turned up a few times. The CDR3 region is CASSSMGLTDTQYF. DNA for the CDR3: TGTGCCAGCAGCTCGATGGGGCTCACAGATACGCAGTATTTT. This chain joins TRBV11-2 and TRBJ2-3, with D possibly TRBD1 on 5 matching bases. Germline V gives CDR1 SGHAT, CDR2 FQNNGV. Trimming left V 4 bases short and J 2 bases short, with 10 bases between. The CDR3 is 14 amino acids.

This clonotype has only a few counts. V gene TRBV5-1 combines with J gene TRBJ2-1, with 14 positions matching TRBD2. CDR1 is SGHRS, CDR2 YFSETQ, per germline. The CDR3 sequence is 16 residues long. The V gene end was trimmed by 6 bases and the J gene end by 6 bases; junction bases not matched to a gene: 8. CDR3 protein: CASIPTSGGVSNEQFF. The CDR3 bases are TGCGCCAGCATCCCGACTAGCGGGGGGGTCAGCAATGAGCAGTTCTTC.

This clonotype was seen at least ten times. The chain joins TRBV20-1 to TRBJ2-7; D is possibly TRBD1 (5 bases). Per the germline V gene, CDR1 is DFQATT and CDR2 is SNEGSKA (reference sequence). The CDR3 extends over 13 amino acids. V was trimmed by 5 bases and J by 2 bases, leaving 13 bases between them. CDR3 coding DNA: TGCAGTGCTCCTGCTGACAGCACCTACGAGCAGTACTTC. Translating gives CSAPADSTYEQYF.

This clonotype was found many times. J is TRBJ2-3 and V is TRBV20-1; D is unresolved. The V gene's germline CDR1 is DFQATT and CDR2 SNEGSKA (reference sequence). The V end lost 3 bases, the J end lost 3 bases, and 13 bases lay between the germline ends. The CDR3 length is 14 residues. The CDR3 coding sequence is TGCAGTGCTAGGTCCGTCAGCAGGACAGATACGCAGTATTTT. Its translation is CSARSVSRTDTQYF.

The genes are TRBV29-1 and TRBJ2-3; D gene uncertain. CDR3 size: 12 residues. Germline lookup yields CDR1 SQVTM and CDR2 ANQGSEA. V dropped 3 bases and J dropped 6 bases, with 10 bases sitting between them. CDR3 in amino acids: CSVDETRDTQYF. The CDR3 DNA follows: TGCAGCGTTGACGAGACGCGCGATACGCAGTATTTT.

The V call is TRBV20-1, the J call TRBJ1-5, with a tentative D call TRBD1 (5 bases). CDR1 DFQATT and CDR2 SNEGSKA come from the germline V gene (reference sequence). Trimming removed 6 bases from V and 0 bases from J, with 18 bases in between. The CDR3 spans 16 residues. CDR3 DNA sequence: TGCAGTGCGAGGCACCGGGGACTGTTTAGCAATCAGCCCCAGCATTTT. Protein: CSARHRGLFSNQPQHF.

Comments on this clonotype: A read error may explain this, as a much larger clone is one base away. J is TRBJ2-3 and V is TRBV12-3 or TRBV12-4; 7 bases line up with TRBD1. J lost 4 bases, V lost 6 bases, and 7 bases had no gene match. The CDR3 extends over 14 amino acids. The CDR3 region has the DNA TGTGCCAGCAGGCCTACTGACAGGGCAGATACGCAGTATTTT. Protein sequence: CASRPTDRADTQYF.

In its sample, this clonotype was seen a few times. The chain recombines TRBV4-3 with TRBJ2-4, with TRBD2 identical over 9 bases. In germline, CDR1 is LGHNA, CDR2 YSLEER. The V and J ends lost 3 bases and 0 bases, in that order; junction bases with no gene match: 9. The CDR3 spans 18 residues. The CDR3 protein is CASSHYYGREGAKNIQYF. The CDR3 bases are TGCGCCAGCAGCCACTACTATGGGCGGGAGGGAGCCAAAAACATTCAGTACTTC.

In its sample, this clonotype was seen many times. The gene calls are TRBV29-1 and TRBJ1-2, with D possibly being TRBD1 (6 bases). The CDR3 contains 16 residues. The germline V gene encodes CDR1 SQVTM and CDR2 ANQGSEA. V dropped 5 bases and J dropped 1 base, with 20 bases sitting between them. The CDR3 coding sequence is TGCAGCGTTAGGCTACAACCAGGGGACCATAACTATGGCTACACCTTC. It is translated as CSVRLQPGDHNYGYTF.

Points on this clonotype: The junction does not match germline at one end; this may be a read error. V gene TRBV6-5 combines with J gene TRBJ1-1; D might be TRBD1 (5 bases). Germline V gives CDR1 MNHEY, CDR2 SVGAGI. This CDR3 comprises 14 residues. The CDR3 nucleotides read TGTGCTAGCAAGTGGGGCAATCTCAACACTGAAGCTTTCTTT. It specifies CASKWGNLNTEAFF.

V usage is TRBV20-1 and J usage is TRBJ2-7, with TRBD1 as a possible D gene (5 bases). CDR3 length: 12 residues. CDR1 DFQATT and CDR2 SNEGSKA come from the germline V gene (reference sequence). V gave up 3 bases and J gave up 5 bases, with 11 bases separating them. CDR3 sequence reads: CSARDTIDEQYF. CDR3 bases: TGCAGTGCTAGGGACACGATTGACGAGCAGTACTTC.

This clonotype has just a few counts. The J gene is TRBJ2-2, the V gene TRBV6-5, with 8 bases identical to TRBD1. Losses at the gene ends were 5 bases for V and 6 bases for J; bases not matched to a gene: 8. The germline CDR1 and CDR2 sequences are MNHEY and SVGAGI. The CDR3 loop spans 15 amino acids. The CDR3 coding sequence is TGTGCCAGCAGTCTTGGACAGGGAAGGCCCGGGGAGCTGTTTTTT. It codes for CASSLGQGRPGELFF.

This chain uses TRBV7-6 with TRBJ2-1, with TRBD2 matching over 7 bases. The CDR3 consists of 15 residues. CDR1 and CDR2 (germline): SGHVS, FNYEAQ. V lost 5 bases to trimming and J lost 3 bases; unmatched junction nucleotides: 7. CDR3 residues: CASSPSSGLYNEQFF. The DNA for the CDR3 is TGTGCCAGCAGCCCCTCTAGCGGACTCTACAATGAGCAGTTCTTC. Together with reference TRBV7-6 and TRBJ2-1, the CDR3 gives the full variable domain: GAGVSQSPRYKVTKRGQDVALRCDPISGHVSLYWYRQALGQGPEFLTYFNYEAQQDKSGLPNDRFSAERPEGSISTLTIQRTEQRDSAMYRCASSPSSGLYNEQFFGPGTRLTVL.

This clonotype was seen a handful of times. A much larger clone is a single base away; this may be a read error. The genes are TRBV20-1 and TRBJ1-2; 10 bases are a match to TRBD1. Germline V gene lookup returns CDR1 DFQATT and CDR2 SNEGSKA (reference sequence). Germline trimming cut 0 bases from V and 7 bases from J; bases unmatched to any gene: 14. The CDR3 totals 17 residues. CDR3 nucleotides: TGCAGTGCTAGAGATACGACAGGGGGCCTGGATTACTGTGGCTACACCTTC. Protein product: CSARDTTGGLDYCGYTF.

In regard to this clonotype: A much bigger clone sits one base away, suggesting this may be a read error. The genes are TRBV28 and TRBJ2-5, with 10 bases fitting TRBD1. With the DNA end fitting TRBJ2-7 better, the J assignment may be wrong. The CDR3 sequence is 15 residues long. The germline V gene encodes CDR1 MDHEN and CDR2 SYDVKM. As DNA, the CDR3 is TGTGCCGGCAGTGCTTCCGGGACAGGGGCAGGCGAGCAGTACTTC. This encodes CAGSASGTGAGEQYF.

This clonotype was counted between two and nine times. The chain uses TRBV7-9 and TRBJ2-3; D unclear. V lost 5 bases to trimming and J lost 2 bases, with 11 bases between them. Germline V gene sequence: CDR1 SEHNR, CDR2 FQNEAQ (reference sequence). This CDR3 contains 14 residues. This CDR3 is CASSPPSITDTQYF. The CDR3 region has the DNA TGTGCCAGCAGCCCGCCCTCCATCACAGATACGCAGTATTTT. The full variable domain, completed using reference TRBV7-9 and TRBJ2-3, is DTGVSQNPRHKITKRGQNVTFRCDPISEHNRLYWYRQTLGQGPEFLTYFQNEAQLEKSRLLSDRFSAERPKGSFSTLEIQRTEQGDSAMYLCASSPPSITDTQYFGPGTRLTVL.

The chain combines TRBV5-5 with TRBJ2-7, with 9 positions matching TRBD1. Germline V gene data show CDR1 as SGHKS and CDR2 as YYEKEE (reference sequence). V lost 3 bases to trimming and J lost 3 bases; unmatched junction nucleotides: 10. The CDR3 totals 16 residues. CDR3 protein: CASSYVPGQGVYEQYF. The CDR3 nucleotides are TGTGCCAGCAGCTATGTCCCGGGACAGGGAGTCTACGAGCAGTACTTC. The whole variable domain, remainder taken from reference TRBV5-5 and TRBJ2-7, is DAGVTQSPTHLIKTRGQQVTLRCSPISGHKSVSWYQQVLGQGPQFIFQYYEKEERGRGNFPDRFSARQFPNYSSELNVNALLLGDSALYLCASSYVPGQGVYEQYFGPGTRLTVT.

This clonotype was recorded at least ten times. The rearrangement uses TRBV13 and TRBJ2-1; perhaps TRBD2 as D (6 bases). CDR3 length: 15 amino acids. The germline V and J ends were trimmed by 1 base and 5 bases, with 12 bases remaining between them. Germline V lookup: CDR1 PRHDT, CDR2 FYEKMQ (reference sequence). CDR3 sequence reads: CASSLDPTGDNEQFF. The CDR3 coding sequence is TGTGCCAGCAGCTTAGATCCTACGGGAGACAATGAGCAGTTCTTC.

This clonotype was picked up a small number of times. The rearrangement links TRBV18 to TRBJ2-5, with 9 bases lining up with TRBD1. This CDR3 spans 15 amino acids. Germline V gives CDR1 KGHSH, CDR2 LQKENI. The V gene end was trimmed by 3 bases and the J gene end by 3 bases; junction bases not matched to a gene: 5. The CDR3 spells CASSPIGTGKETQYF. The CDR3, as DNA: TGTGCCAGCTCACCGATCGGGACAGGGAAAGAGACCCAGTACTTC.

The J gene is TRBJ1-1, the V gene TRBV3-1; D remains ambiguous. V dropped 0 bases and J dropped 5 bases, with 10 bases sitting between them. The CDR3 length is 14 residues. The germline gives CDR1 LGHDT, CDR2 YNNKEL (reference sequence). The CDR3 bases are TGTGCCAGCAGCCAAGAAGCCTGGGAGACTGAAGCTTTCTTT. It encodes CASSQEAWETEAFF.

The genes are TRBV28 and TRBJ1-5; unclear D gene. Trimming shortened V by 11 bases and J by 0 bases, and 11 bases separated the two germline ends. Germline V lookup: CDR1 MDHEN, CDR2 SYDVKM. The CDR3 covers 13 residues. Here the CDR3 reads CAGKAHSNQPQHF. The CDR3 DNA follows: TGTGCCGGCAAGGCCCATAGCAATCAGCCCCAGCATTTT.

This clonotype occurred many times. This chain connects TRBV6-6 to TRBJ2-7, with D maybe TRBD2 (5 bases). V lost 2 bases to trimming and J lost 0 bases, with 17 bases between them. Germline V gives CDR1 MNHNY, CDR2 SVGAGI (reference sequence). This CDR3 has 17 residues. The CDR3 reads CASSYPSSGLDSYEQYF. CDR3 bases: TGTGCCAGCAGTTACCCCTCGAGCGGTTTAGACTCCTACGAGCAGTACTTC.

V and J are TRBV12-3 or TRBV12-4 and TRBJ2-2; D is perhaps TRBD1 (6 bases). The CDR3 loop spans 17 amino acids. The V end was cut by 5 bases, the J end by 6 bases, with 22 bases between. Here the CDR3 reads CASSPNPGLAGAGELFF. The CDR3 DNA reads TGTGCCAGCAGTCCAAACCCCGGGCTAGCAGGGGCCGGGGAGCTGTTTTTT.

The V and J genes are TRBV9 and TRBJ2-3; the match to TRBD2 covers 9 bases. The V gene's germline CDR1 is SGDLS and CDR2 YYNGEE. Germline trimming cut 0 bases from V and 6 bases from J; bases unmatched to any gene: 11. The CDR3 loop spans 17 amino acids. CDR3 protein: CASSVGPSGVSRDTQYF. The CDR3 nucleotides read TGTGCCAGCAGCGTAGGGCCTAGCGGGGTCAGCAGGGATACGCAGTATTTT.

This clonotype has ten or more counts. This rearrangement joins TRBV6-2 or TRBV6-3 to TRBJ2-7; maybe TRBD2 (6 bases). The V and J ends lost 0 bases and 0 bases respectively, with 12 bases between them. This CDR3 region has 16 residues. Germline V gene lookup returns CDR1 MNHEY and CDR2 SVGEGT. CDR3: CASSYSPDYHSYEQYF. CDR3 in DNA: TGTGCCAGCAGTTACTCCCCGGACTATCACTCCTACGAGCAGTACTTC.

This clonotype was counted only a few times. V and J are TRBV4-1 and TRBJ1-5; D ambiguous. Germline V gene sequence: CDR1 MGHRA, CDR2 YSYEKL. Between the trimmed V and J ends, which lost 2 bases and 0 bases, there was a span of 5 bases. The CDR3 is made up of 14 amino acids. The DNA of the CDR3 is TGCGCCAGCAGCCAACAGGATAGCAATCAGCCCCAGCATTTT. This sequence encodes CASSQQDSNQPQHF.

This chain links TRBV4-1 with TRBJ2-1, with TRBD1 matching 9 bases. Germline CDR1 MGHRA, CDR2 YSYEKL. The CDR3 sequence is 15 residues long. Losses at the gene ends were 1 base for V and 10 bases for J; bases not matched to a gene: 8. CDR3 DNA: TGCGCCAGCAGCCAAGGCCCGGGACAGGGAAGGGAGCAGTTCTTC. Protein: CASSQGPGQGREQFF.